This T cell receptor (beta chain) was captured by sequencing in a study of blood T cell repertoires in COVID-19. About the study: T cells, B-cell-depleted T cells, or PBMCs provided the cDNA or gDNA that served as material.

Per the original methods: Nucleated cell counts were estimated from reference gene primer amplification. Sequencing was performed with immunoSEQ multiplex PCR; in TCRdb, only in-frame clones are kept and a portion is missing. Clone size and V and J calls were adopted from that table, with D and trimming inferred from the DNA. The profile shows under 300,000 clones, 88% of them singletons. This clone is a singleton in its sample. Trimming took 5 bases from V and 4 from J; bases not matched to a gene: 5. This CDR3 is 14 amino acids long. The germline V gene has CDR1 SGHTA and CDR2 FQGTGA. This receptor was taken from a middle-aged woman who had recovered from COVID-19. The chain recombines TRBV7-3 with TRBJ1-1; TRBD1 agrees at 9 bases. Sequenced sample: peripheral blood. The CDR3 sequence: CASSTGTGSTEAFF. In DNA form, the CDR3 reads TGTGCCAGCAGCACCGGGACAGGGAGCACTGAAGCTTTCTTT.